This record concerns one T cell receptor (beta chain) sequence. Its antigen is currently not known. Per-base qualities were not stored, and no clone one base away is much larger. Whole blood was collected in K2EDTA tubes by collaborating institutions according to the institutions' own protocols. For TCRbeta analysis, collaborators shipped samples in one of three forms: frozen whole blood, isolated PBMCs, or DNA extracted from either of those sample types. The data belong to a study of blood T cell repertoires in COVID-19 (dated by TCRdb to the early 2020s). As for the study more broadly: Samples covering the acute and convalescent phases of COVID-19 were provided by collaborators in the United States, Italy and Spain. The material from the prospective study consisted of cDNA or gDNA derived from T cells, B-cell-depleted T cells, or PBMCs. Deeply sampled blood TCRbeta repertoires from subjects exposed to, actively infected with, or recovered from COVID-19 were included in the dataset. A freely available public database, intended as a resource for researchers studying the immune response to SARS-CoV-2, is where the repertoires were released. Samples were obtained from the ongoing ImmuneRACE study (first 160 participants) and from over a thousand subjects provided by 6 global collaborators. Nearly every sample came with metadata listing a de-identified subject ID, COVID-19 status, age in years and sex. HLA class I and class II types, where available, came from metadata supplied by the sample provider rather than from assay-based typing.

From the germline V gene, CDR1 is SQVTM and CDR2 is ANQGSEA. Trimming at the junction amounts to 4 bases on V and 9 bases on J, and the germline ends lie 16 bases apart. The CDR3 goes from the cysteine to the phenylalanine over 13 residues. The CDR3 DNA has 39 bases and is translated from base 1. TCRbeta CDR3 regions were amplified from genomic DNA using the immunoSEQ Assay, a bias-controlled multiplex PCR. The authors processed their data as follows. The number of nucleated cells in each sample was estimated by amplification of reference gene primers within the assay. To quantify the absolute abundance of each unique TCRbeta CDR3 rearrangement, sequence reads were collapsed and filtered. For each sample, productive Simpson clonality was calculated by taking the square root of Simpson's diversity index across productive rearrangements. Imported from immuneACCESS, the table was reduced by TCRdb to in-frame sequences with V and J called. These copies leave out some clones; in studies compared against another copy, an unresolved V gene accounts for under half, and the cause of the remainder is not known. V and J calls and clone size are given by that table; D and trimming were obtained from the DNA. The sample table records some 93,000 clones; 65% to 90% of these occur just once. The ten largest clones represent roughly 7.2% of the sample.

Overall study outcomes, separate from this receptor: The amount of clinical and demographic metadata varied by source and participant and was provided uncurated.

The V gene is TRBV29-1 and the J gene is TRBJ2-1; possibly the D gene is TRBD1, per 6 matching bases. The receptor comes from a man between 60 and 75 years old with acute or convalescent COVID-19. Sequencing input: peripheral blood. The nucleotide sequence reads TGCAGCGTTGCAGGGGATGGTTTCGGTGAGCAGTTCTTC. Translated, this is CSVAGDGFGEQFF.